These 20 T cell receptor beta chains share one sample of origin, sequenced in a study of response to subunit inactivated influenza vaccine. One entry per CDR3 protein, called by TCRdb with MiXCR from the RT-PCR reads. The sample lists about 540,000 distinct CDR3 sequences; roughly 25% were seen once. The data were also submitted as part of a second study, on T cells expressing NK-cell markers. That source reports: In generating TCR beta cDNA, 5'RACE template switching with UMIs was used.

The sequencing used CD4+ T cells sorted from PBMCs, collected 12 days after vaccination. The receptors here all came from a man aged 45-65 years who received an inactivated influenza vaccine.

This clonotype was recorded a few times. The rearrangement links TRBV3-1 to TRBJ1-2; D is uncertain. CDR1 and CDR2 from the germline V gene are LGHDT and YNNKEL (reference sequence). The CDR3 spans 13 residues. V dropped 4 bases and J dropped 8 bases, with 14 bases sitting between them. The CDR3 reads CASSPEAVMGYTF. In DNA form, the CDR3 reads TGTGCCAGCAGCCCAGAAGCAGTTATGGGCTACACCTTC. Combining the CDR3 with reference TRBV3-1 and TRBJ1-2 gives the whole variable domain DTAVSQTPKYLVTQMGNDKSIKCEQNLGHDTMYWYKQDSKKFLKIMFSYNNKELIINETVPNRFSPKSPDKAHLNLHINSLELGDSAVYFCASSPEAVMGYTFGSGTRLTVV.

This clonotype has at least ten counts. The rearrangement uses TRBV9 and TRBJ2-1, with a possible D match to TRBD2 (6 bases). The CDR3 consists of 10 residues. CDR1 and CDR2 from the germline V gene are SGDLS and YYNGEE. Trimming pared 7 bases from V and 7 bases from J, leaving 6 bases between. CDR3 sequence: CASGRNEQFF. The CDR3 nucleotides are TGTGCCAGCGGGAGGAATGAGCAGTTCTTC.

The gene calls are TRBV12-3 or TRBV12-4 and TRBJ1-4; D is unresolved. Trimming cost V 6 bases and J 2 bases, with 16 bases left between them. CDR3 length: 16 amino acids. The CDR3 loop reads CASSLDGRGTNEKLFF. CDR3 DNA sequence: TGTGCCAGCAGCCTCGATGGGCGGGGTACTAATGAAAAACTGTTTTTT.

In this sample, this clonotype turned up a few times. The V gene is TRBV20-1, the J gene TRBJ2-5; 11 positions match TRBD2. The V gene end was trimmed by 3 bases and the J gene end by 2 bases; junction bases not matched to a gene: 5. The CDR3 is 15 amino acids. CDR1 and CDR2 from the germline V gene are DFQATT and SNEGSKA (reference sequence). The CDR3 DNA sequence: TGCAGTGCTAGGGGGCTAGCGGGGGGACAAGAGACCCAGTACTTC. As protein: CSARGLAGGQETQYF.

This rearrangement joins TRBV12-3 or TRBV12-4 to TRBJ2-1; 8 nucleotides match TRBD2. J lost 4 bases, V lost 6 bases, and 11 bases had no gene match. CDR3 length: 16 residues. The CDR3 sequence: CASRPSRTSYYNEQFF. DNA of the CDR3: TGTGCCAGCAGGCCCTCAAGGACTAGCTATTACAATGAGCAGTTCTTC.

This clonotype was counted between two and nine times. V gene TRBV2 combines with J gene TRBJ2-7; TRBD1 matches at 8 bases. V gave up 5 bases and J gave up 7 bases; unmatched junction bases: 7. The CDR3 has 13 amino acids. Germline V gene lookup returns CDR1 SNHLY and CDR2 FYNNEI. CDR3 sequence (DNA): TGTGCCAGCAGTTGGACAGGGAACAGGGAGCAGTACTTC. Translation: CASSWTGNREQYF.

The V call is TRBV7-2, the J call TRBJ1-4; D may be TRBD1 (6 bases). The CDR3 totals 15 residues. CDR1 is SGHTA, CDR2 FQGNSA, per germline. Trimming cost V 5 bases and J 3 bases, with 13 bases left between them. The CDR3 sequence is CASSQQGVANEKLFF. DNA for the CDR3: TGTGCCAGCAGCCAACAGGGAGTCGCTAATGAAAAACTGTTTTTT.

This clonotype came up once. V usage is TRBV6-5 and J usage is TRBJ2-5, with no clear D. The germline V and J ends were trimmed by 2 bases and 7 bases, with 11 bases remaining between them. CDR3 length: 13 amino acids. Germline assignment: CDR1 MNHEY and CDR2 SVGAGI. The CDR3 DNA sequence: TGTGCCAGCAGTTACAATTTCCCACGGACCCAGTACTTC. Protein: CASSYNFPRTQYF.

This clonotype was counted at least ten times. This CDR3 is CASSQDYTGELFF. CDR3 nucleotide sequence: TGTGCCAGCAGCCAAGATTACACCGGGGAGCTGTTTTTT. The chain uses TRBV14 and TRBJ2-2; D gene unclear. The CDR3 length is 13 residues. Germline CDR1 SGHDN, CDR2 FVKESK. V was shortened by 0 bases and J by 3 bases, with 2 bases between the two germline ends.

The genes are TRBV5-1 and TRBJ2-7; TRBD2 matches at 7 bases. The germline V gene encodes CDR1 SGHRS and CDR2 YFSETQ. V lost 0 bases, J lost 3 bases, and 6 bases stayed unmatched. The CDR3 spans 15 residues. The chain's CDR3 is CASSLAISGRYEQYF. CDR3 DNA: TGCGCCAGCAGCTTGGCTATTAGCGGGCGCTACGAGCAGTACTTC.

This clonotype occurred a few times. Since the CDR3 does not end with the conserved phenylalanine or tryptophan, this likely comes from a read error. The chain recombines TRBV6-2 or TRBV6-3 with TRBJ2-1, with TRBD2 identical over 7 bases. V lost 7 bases to trimming and J lost 2 bases; unmatched junction nucleotides: 8. Germline V gives CDR1 MNHEY, CDR2 SVGEGT. This CDR3 region has 15 residues. The CDR3 nucleotides are TGTGCCAGCACCAAAGCGGGGCATGCCTACAATGAGCAGTTCCTC. Its translation: CASTKAGHAYNEQFL.

The genes are TRBV6-2 or TRBV6-3 and TRBJ1-2; possibly TRBD1 for D (5 bases). In germline, CDR1 is MNHEY, CDR2 SVGEGT. There are 14 residues in the CDR3. V shed 5 bases and J shed 8 bases, with 18 bases lying between them. The CDR3 bases are TGTGCCAGCAGTCTAAGGAGGAGTAGGGACGGCTACACCTTC. Translation: CASSLRRSRDGYTF.

This rearrangement joins TRBV20-1 to TRBJ1-6, with 9 bases fitting TRBD1. With V trimmed by 6 bases and J by 10 bases, 10 bases remained unmatched. The CDR3 contains 14 residues. Germline values: CDR1 DFQATT, CDR2 SNEGSKA (reference sequence). CDR3 in amino acids: CSAKGQGTGSPLHF. The CDR3 region has the DNA TGCAGTGCCAAGGGACAGGGTACCGGATCACCCCTCCACTTT.

This clonotype was counted a few times. The J gene is TRBJ2-7, the V gene TRBV5-1; 13 nucleotides agree with TRBD2. The CDR3 is made up of 15 amino acids. Looked up from germline, CDR1 is SGHRS and CDR2 is YFSETQ. The trim removed 3 bases at V and 6 bases at J, leaving 6 bases unmatched. The CDR3 loop reads CASSSGTSGESEQYF. The CDR3 DNA reads TGCGCCAGCAGCTCCGGGACTAGCGGGGAAAGCGAGCAGTACTTC.

The V call is TRBV7-2, the J call TRBJ1-6; TRBD1 aligns across 7 bases. This CDR3 has 18 amino acids. V trimming: 0 bases; J trimming: 1 base; junction bases outside the gene matches: 6. CDR1 is SGHTA and CDR2 is FQGNSA in the germline V gene. The CDR3 here is CASSLADRRKSYNSPLHF. The CDR3 DNA sequence: TGTGCCAGCAGCTTAGCGGACAGGAGGAAGTCCTATAATTCACCCCTCCACTTT.

V and J are TRBV12-3 or TRBV12-4 and TRBJ2-1, with D unresolved. The CDR3 consists of 14 residues. The ends were cut back, 4 bases at V and 6 bases at J, with 13 bases in the middle. The CDR3 is CASSSETPPNEQFF. The CDR3 DNA is TGTGCCAGCAGTTCGGAGACTCCCCCCAATGAGCAGTTCTTC.

The rearrangement links TRBV11-3 to TRBJ2-5; a possible D gene is TRBD2 (5 bases). This CDR3 comprises 14 residues. Germline assignment: CDR1 SGHNT and CDR2 YENEEA. The V end was cut by 4 bases, the J end by 4 bases, with 13 bases between. The CDR3, as DNA: TGTGCCAGCAGCTCTATAGCGCAAAGAGAGACCCAGTACTTC. It encodes CASSSIAQRETQYF.

The rearrangement joins TRBV25-1 to TRBJ2-1; D gene ambiguous. The CDR3 loop spans 14 amino acids. Germline V gene lookup returns CDR1 MGHDK and CDR2 SYGVNS. Trimming took 1 base from V and 2 from J, leaving 6 bases between them. CDR3 sequence: CASSESTAYNEQFF. CDR3 bases: TGTGCCAGCAGTGAATCGACCGCCTACAATGAGCAGTTCTTC. Together with reference TRBV25-1 and TRBJ2-1, the CDR3 gives the full variable domain: EADIYQTPRYLVIGTGKKITLECSQTMGHDKMYWYQQDPGMELHLIHYSYGVNSTEKGDLSSESTVSRIRTEHFPLTLESARPSHTSQYLCASSESTAYNEQFFGPGTRLTVL.

This clonotype was observed a few times. The V call is TRBV5-1, the J call TRBJ2-1; D could derive from TRBD1 or TRBD2 (5 bases each). CDR1 SGHRS and CDR2 YFSETQ come from the germline V gene. The CDR3 loop spans 14 amino acids. Trimming cost V 0 bases and J 5 bases, with 9 bases left between them. CDR3 nucleotide sequence: TGCGCCAGCAGCTTGGGAGGGGTGAACAATGAGCAGTTCTTC. Protein product: CASSLGGVNNEQFF.

This clonotype showed up just a few times. V gene TRBV5-1 combines with J gene TRBJ1-3; TRBD1 might be the D (5 bases). The CDR3 loop spans 15 amino acids. Trimming cost V 4 bases and J 4 bases, with 15 bases left between them. Germline CDR1 is SGHRS and CDR2 is YFSETQ. CDR3 loop: CASSRGGFTGNTIYF. The CDR3 nucleotides read TGCGCCAGCAGCCGTGGGGGGTTTACGGGAAACACCATATATTTT.